Listed below are T cell receptor beta chains from one sample, sequenced in a study of siplizumab effects on memory and regulatory T cells. Assay used: immunoSEQ multiplex PCR; TCRdb lists only in-frame clones, some missing. The profile shows some 73,000 clones, around 93% of them singletons. The source material was CD8+ T cells sorted from blood. All receptors come from a human donor in good health. Both conserved end residues are part of each CDR3. The D gene is left open where the match is weak. Rows give clone size only sometimes, using once, few, many, or a class for an expanded clone.

d_call j_call v_call clone_size cdr3_aa cdr3_nt
TRBD2 TRBJ2-3 TRBV9 NA CASSVAGGGTDTQYF TGTGCCAGCAGCGTAGCCGGGGGGGGCACAGATACGCAGTATTTT
NA TRBJ2-1 TRBV7-9 NA CASSIGESNNEQFF TGTGCCAGCAGCATAGGGGAGTCAAACAATGAGCAGTTCTTC
TRBD1 TRBJ2-2 TRBV6-1 few CASPGTGTGELFF TGTGCCAGCCCCGGGACAGGGACCGGGGAGCTGTTTTTT
NA TRBJ1-1 TRBV7-2 NA CASSLSRMNTEAFF TGTGCCAGCAGCTTATCACGAATGAACACTGAAGCTTTCTTT
NA TRBJ2-1 TRBV11-3 NA CASSLGAGAGEQFF TGTGCCAGCAGCTTAGGGGCGGGGGCAGGTGAGCAGTTCTTC
NA TRBJ2-5 TRBV7-6 NA CASSRLVGWGETQYF TGTGCCAGCAGCCGATTAGTTGGGTGGGGAGAGACCCAGTACTTC
TRBD2 TRBJ2-7 TRBV2 NA CASSEMAGVYEQYF TGTGCCAGCAGTGAAATGGCGGGGGTTTACGAGCAGTACTTC
NA TRBJ2-7 TRBV4-3 NA CASSQEETEGGYYEQYF TGCGCCAGCAGCCAAGAAGAAACGGAGGGGGGCTACTACGAGCAGTACTTC
NA TRBJ1-4 TRBV11-2 NA CASSLETTNEKLFF TGTGCCAGCAGCTTGGAGACAACTAATGAAAAACTGTTTTTT
NA TRBJ1-2 TRBV5-6 NA CASSSPMDPYGYTF TGTGCCAGCAGCTCCCCGATGGACCCATATGGCTACACCTTC
NA TRBJ2-5 TRBV5-6 NA CASSPGTKQETQYF TGTGCCAGCAGCCCAGGGACAAAGCAAGAGACCCAGTACTTC
NA TRBJ2-1 TRBV2 NA CASSEVGGSNEQFF TGTGCCAGCAGTGAAGTCGGGGGCAGCAATGAGCAGTTCTTC
TRBD1 TRBJ2-7 TRBV5-4 NA CASTPGQGAYEQYF TGTGCCAGCACTCCGGGACAGGGGGCCTACGAGCAGTACTTC
NA TRBJ2-5 TRBV11-2 NA CASSLGTETQYF TGTGCCAGCAGCTTAGGGACTGAGACCCAGTACTTC
TRBD1 TRBJ2-7 TRBV9 NA CASSSQPTGSYEQYF TGTGCCAGCAGCTCCCAACCGACAGGGTCCTACGAGCAGTACTTC
NA TRBJ2-7 TRBV6-1 NA CATGGYEQYF TGTGCCACGGGTGGATACGAGCAGTACTTC
NA TRBJ2-2 TRBV4-1 NA CASSQLANTGELFF TGCGCCAGCAGCCAACTAGCGAACACCGGGGAGCTGTTTTTT
TRBD1 TRBJ1-1 TRBV7-9 NA CASSLALGGAGTEAFF TGTGCCAGCAGCTTAGCTCTAGGGGGCGCGGGCACTGAAGCTTTCTTT
NA TRBJ1-1 TRBV9 NA CASSIGGEETEAFF TGTGCCAGCAGCATTGGGGGCGAGGAGACTGAAGCTTTCTTT
NA TRBJ1-5 TRBV28 NA CASSPVGSLGNQPQHF TGTGCCAGCAGTCCCGTGGGGTCCCTTGGCAATCAGCCCCAGCATTTT
TRBD1 TRBJ2-7 TRBV2 NA CASSVTGGTYEQYF TGTGCCAGCAGTGTAACAGGGGGCACATACGAGCAGTACTTC
NA TRBJ2-2 TRBV6-5 NA CASRPGANTGELFF TGTGCCAGCAGACCAGGGGCGAACACCGGGGAGCTGTTTTTT
NA TRBJ1-1 TRBV12-5 once CASGPRGGGTEAFF TGTGCTAGTGGTCCCCGGGGTGGGGGGACTGAAGCTTTCTTT
NA TRBJ2-7 TRBV11-3 NA CARDRRTTYEQYF TGTGCCAGAGACAGGAGAACCACCTACGAGCAGTACTTC
NA TRBJ2-7 TRBV5-5 once CASSLGQSNPYEQYF TGTGCCAGCAGCTTGGGACAGTCTAACCCCTACGAGCAGTACTTC
NA TRBJ2-3 TRBV27 NA CASSPAGSDTQYF TGTGCCAGCAGCCCTGCGGGCTCAGATACGCAGTATTTT
TRBD1 TRBJ2-5 TRBV7-6 NA CASSPLDRYQETQYF TGTGCCAGCAGCCCCCTGGACAGGTACCAAGAGACCCAGTACTTC
NA TRBJ2-7 TRBV4-1 NA CASSQEYEQYF TGCGCCAGCAGCCAAGAATACGAGCAGTACTTC